This note documents a single T cell receptor (beta chain) sequence. These data come from a study of blood T cell repertoires in COVID-19. Overall study: Sites across the United States, Italy and Spain contributed samples from acute and convalescent COVID-19. Sources were T cells, B-cell-depleted T cells, or PBMCs; the material itself was cDNA or gDNA.

Profiling relied on immunoSEQ multiplex PCR, and the TCRdb table lists in-frame clones only, not all of them. The data contain roughly 180,000 clones, approximately 89% of them singletons. In germline, CDR1 is KGHSH, CDR2 LQKENI. Trimming removed 3 bases at V and 5 bases at J, with 8 bases between. CDR3 length equals 13 residues. Sequencing was done on a sample of peripheral blood. This clonotype was sampled from a woman aged 60-75 years with acute or convalescent COVID-19. The V call is TRBV18, the J call TRBJ2-1, with a possible D match to TRBD2 (5 bases). The CDR3 DNA follows: TGTGCCAGCTCACCGGGGAGTAACAATGAGCAGTTCTTC. It translates to CASSPGSNNEQFF.